The clone carrying this T cell receptor beta chain was picked up a small number of times. Its antigen is still unknown. The length of the CDR3 is 13 residues. The V and J ends lost 3 bases and 4 bases, in that order; junction bases with no gene match: 1. Germline CDR1 and CDR2: ENHRY and SYGVKD. Caucasian individuals from Russia who were healthy and aged roughly 6 to 95 acted as donors. Drawing of peripheral blood yielded ten milliliters from each donor. Primers used in a second PCR of about 7 to 12 cycles were a sample-barcoded 5' primer and a J-beta primer mix. MiXCR, run by TCRdb on the 5' RACE reads, gives a single entry per CDR3 protein. The repertoire includes about 1.4 million distinct CDR3 sequences, approximately 59% of them detected once, and 6.7% sits in the top ten. The entry originates in a study of blood T cells in healthy people across ages. Study-wide results and limits: When set beside aged donors, long-lived donors presented more naive CD4+ cells and higher diversity.

The sample consisted of blood. The chain joins TRBV10-3 to TRBJ2-5; 8 nucleotides agree with TRBD2. This receptor was obtained from a man between 18 and 29 years old in good health. This chain's CDR3 is CAISDGGGETQYF. The CDR3 region has the DNA TGTGCCATCAGTGACGGGGGGGGAGAGACCCAGTACTTC.